These 16 T cell receptor beta chains originate from one sample sequenced in a study of blood T cells in healthy people across ages. For the second PCR, which ran for about 6 to 11 cycles, a sample-barcoded 5' primer and a J-beta primer mix were used. MiXCR was run by TCRdb on the 5' RACE reads, yielding one entry per CDR3 protein. The sample has 1.5 million to 2 million distinct CDR3 sequences, roughly 32% seen once; the top ten hold 11%. The sequencing sample was made of blood. These receptors were collected from a woman younger than 45 in good health.

The J gene is TRBJ2-3, the V gene TRBV3-1; D uncertain. The CDR3 has 16 amino acids. Germline V lookup: CDR1 LGHDT, CDR2 YNNKEL (reference sequence). Trimming pared 2 bases from V and 2 bases from J, leaving 14 bases between. The CDR3 spells CASSQSVPMHTDTQYF. CDR3 DNA: TGTGCCAGCAGCCAATCAGTGCCTATGCACACAGATACGCAGTATTTT.

This chain uses TRBV27 with TRBJ2-6, with D possibly matching TRBD1 (6 bases). The CDR3 sequence is 16 residues long. V was pared by 7 bases and J by 4 bases, with 17 bases between. Germline-derived CDR1 and CDR2 are MNHEY and SMNVEV (reference sequence). The CDR3 protein is CASIKNRARGANVLTF. In DNA form, the CDR3 reads TGTGCCAGCATTAAAAACAGGGCAAGGGGGGCCAACGTCCTGACTTTC.

This chain joins TRBV3-1 and TRBJ2-3; possible D gene TRBD2, 5 bases. CDR3 size: 16 residues. The germline V gene has CDR1 LGHDT and CDR2 YNNKEL (reference sequence). The V gene lost 2 bases and the J gene lost 1 base, with 13 bases spanning the gap. Written as DNA, the CDR3 is TGTGCCAGCAGCCAATCCGCCGGAGGAGGCACAGATACGCAGTATTTT. Translation: CASSQSAGGGTDTQYF.

This clonotype has more than one count but fewer than ten. The junction shows a germline mismatch at one end, possibly a read error. The chain has TRBV6-5 and TRBJ2-5; weak D call: TRBD1 (7 bases). The CDR3 covers 17 residues. From germline, CDR1 is MNHEY and CDR2 SVGAGI. The CDR3 region is CASIYFPEGAKRETQYF. The CDR3 nucleotides read TGTGCCAGCATTTACTTCCCGGAGGGGGCGAAACGAGAGACCCAGTACTTC.

In DNA form, the CDR3 reads TGTGCCAGCAGCCGGGACGGAGACACTGAAGCTTTCTTT. Protein: CASSRDGDTEAFF. The chain links TRBV21-1 to TRBJ1-1; TRBD1 is the table's D call, not checked against the DNA. TRBV21-1 is marked as a pseudogene. The CDR3 runs to 13 residues.

This clonotype was detected a few times. J is TRBJ2-5 and V is TRBV5-1; 9 bases line up with TRBD1. Germline V gives CDR1 SGHRS, CDR2 YFSETQ. The CDR3 extends over 15 amino acids. The ends lost 0 bases at V and 7 bases at J; junction bases unmatched: 7. For the CDR3, the DNA is TGCGCCAGCAGCTTGGCCGGGACAGGGATGGGGACCCAGTACTTC. Protein product: CASSLAGTGMGTQYF.

This chain uses TRBV6-5 with TRBJ2-1, with TRBD2 matching over 11 bases. This CDR3 spans 16 amino acids. Germline V gene sequence: CDR1 MNHEY, CDR2 SVGAGI. V shed 6 bases, J shed 1 base, and the junction held 5 bases outside the gene matches. The DNA of the CDR3 is TGTGCCAGCAGCACAACTAGCGGGAGATCCTACAATGAGCAGTTCTTC. Translated: CASSTTSGRSYNEQFF.

This clonotype turned up a few times. CDR3 protein: CASGGRGSSYNSPLHF. DNA of the CDR3: TGTGCCAGCGGGGGGCGCGGGAGCTCCTATAATTCACCCCTCCACTTT. The chain links TRBV9 to TRBJ1-6; perhaps TRBD1 as D (6 bases). CDR1 and CDR2 (germline): SGDLS, YYNGEE. V lost 7 bases and J lost 0, with 14 bases in between. The CDR3 totals 16 residues.

The CDR3 coding sequence is TGTGCCAGCTCACCGGGGTGGGACTACGAGCAGTACTTC. Translation: CASSPGWDYEQYF. V usage is TRBV18 and J usage is TRBJ2-7, with D hard to call. The CDR3 length is 13 residues. Per germline, CDR1 KGHSH and CDR2 LQKENI. Trimming shortened V by 3 bases and J by 3 bases, and 9 bases separated the two germline ends. The whole variable domain, filled in from reference TRBV18 and TRBJ2-7, reads NAGVMQNPRHLVRRRGQEARLRCSPMKGHSHVYWYRQLPEEGLKFMVYLQKENIIDESGMPKERFSAEFPKEGPSILRIQQVVRGDSAAYFCASSPGWDYEQYFGPGTRLTVT.

J is TRBJ2-1 and V is TRBV15; 8 nucleotides line up with TRBD2. This CDR3 comprises 17 residues. Germline trimming cut 2 bases from V and 2 bases from J; bases unmatched to any gene: 8. CDR1 and CDR2 from the germline V gene are LNHNV and YYDKDF (reference sequence). DNA for the CDR3: TGTGCCACCAGCAGAACCTGGGCTAGCGGGCCCTACAATGAGCAGTTCTTC. Amino acid sequence: CATSRTWASGPYNEQFF.

The rearrangement links TRBV20-1 to TRBJ2-5; D unresolved. Trimming removed 6 bases at V and 5 bases at J, with 10 bases between. This CDR3 contains 11 residues. Germline CDR1 is DFQATT and CDR2 is SNEGSKA (reference sequence). CDR3 DNA: TGCAGTGCGAAGGCTATGGAGACCCAGTACTTC. This sequence encodes CSAKAMETQYF.

The rearrangement links TRBV24-1 to TRBJ2-7, with D perhaps assigned TRBD1 or TRBD2 (5 bases each). Trimming pared 6 bases from V and 2 bases from J, leaving 16 bases between. CDR1 is KGHDR and CDR2 is SFDVKD in the germline V gene. The CDR3 spans 15 residues. The CDR3 nucleotides read TGTGCCACCAGTCCCGGGACGGCCACTCCCTACGAGCAGTACTTC. Its protein is CATSPGTATPYEQYF.

Worth noting for this clonotype: A far larger clone differs by one base, so this is likely a read error. Written as DNA, the CDR3 is TGTGCCGGCAGTCCGGGACAGACCTACGAGCAGTACTTC. Its translation is CAGSPGQTYEQYF. V is TRBV27 and J is TRBJ2-7, with 7 positions matching TRBD1. The CDR3 loop spans 13 amino acids. Per the germline V gene, CDR1 is MNHEY and CDR2 is SMNVEV (reference sequence).

The rearrangement links TRBV12-5 to TRBJ1-1, with TRBD1 as a possible D gene (6 bases). The germline V gene has CDR1 LGHNT and CDR2 FRNRAP. The ends were cut back, 2 bases at V and 0 bases at J, with 10 bases in the middle. The CDR3 covers 15 residues. The CDR3 protein is CASGLNAGVNTEAFF. Here the CDR3 DNA reads TGTGCTAGTGGTTTGAATGCAGGGGTGAACACTGAAGCTTTCTTT.

V and J are TRBV15 and TRBJ2-7; possibly TRBD1 or TRBD2 for D (5 bases each). The length of the CDR3 is 14 residues. In germline, CDR1 is LNHNV, CDR2 YYDKDF (reference sequence). Trimming pared 3 bases from V and 2 bases from J, leaving 11 bases between. CDR3 bases: TGTGCCACCAGCAGGGGGACGGAAGCCTACGAGCAGTACTTC. Residues: CATSRGTEAYEQYF.

The J gene is TRBJ1-2, the V gene TRBV6-1; D gene uncertain. There are 12 residues in the CDR3. V was trimmed by 8 bases and J by 4 bases, leaving 11 bases between them. Germline values: CDR1 MNHNS, CDR2 SASEGT. The CDR3 region is CASVRQLYGYTF. CDR3 DNA: TGTGCCAGCGTGCGCCAGCTCTATGGCTACACCTTC.